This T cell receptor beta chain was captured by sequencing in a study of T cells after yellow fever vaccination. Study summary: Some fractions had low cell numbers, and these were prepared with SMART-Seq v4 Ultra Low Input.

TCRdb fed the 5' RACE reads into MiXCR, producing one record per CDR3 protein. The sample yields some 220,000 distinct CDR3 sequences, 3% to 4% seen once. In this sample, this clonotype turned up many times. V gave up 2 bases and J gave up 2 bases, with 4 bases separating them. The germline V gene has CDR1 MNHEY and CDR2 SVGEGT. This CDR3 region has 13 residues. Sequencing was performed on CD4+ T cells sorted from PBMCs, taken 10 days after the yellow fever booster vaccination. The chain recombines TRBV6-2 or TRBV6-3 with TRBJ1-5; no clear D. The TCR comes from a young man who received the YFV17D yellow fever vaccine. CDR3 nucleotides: TGTGCCAGCAGTTACGTCGGCAATCAGCCCCAGCATTTT. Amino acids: CASSYVGNQPQHF.